This T cell receptor (beta chain) was captured by sequencing in a study of CXCR3-negative and CXCR3-positive naive CD8 T cells. Per germline, CDR1 SQVTM and CDR2 ANQGSEA. The CDR3 covers 12 residues. The authors made the TRB cDNA libraries by 5' RACE using UMI labels. From the 5' RACE reads, TCRdb lists one entry per CDR3 protein and no DNA. The ten top clones account for 0.45% to 0.6%, within a sample of around 140,000 distinct CDR3 sequences. The chain carries TRBV29-1 and TRBJ2-7. This TCR derives from a human donor in good health. Some clones in this sample may be carry-over from other donors' samples. Sequenced sample: naive CXCR3- CD8+ T cells from blood. Noted subset: CD45RO-CCR7+CD27+CD95- naive CD8+ T cells lacking CXCR3 (TNR3-). The CDR3 sequence: CSVEGITSEQYF.